The sequence of this T cell receptor (beta chain) was determined in a study of immune characterization of retroperitoneal liposarcoma. TCRdb itself ran the PCR reads through MiXCR, one entry per CDR3 protein. The top ten hold 8.3% of the sample, which has some 11,000 distinct CDR3 sequences, over 25% seen once. Germline CDR1 reads MNHNS; CDR2 reads SASEGT. Trimming took 3 bases from V and 19 from J; bases not matched to a gene: 8. The CDR3 is 12 amino acids. The V call is TRBV6-1, the J call TRBJ2-6; TRBD2 matches 8 bases. The receptor was isolated from a male donor with retroperitoneal liposarcoma. Sequences were obtained from tumor tissue. The CDR3 spells CASSDPGGSSTF. In DNA form, the CDR3 reads TGTGCCAGCAGTGACCCGGGGGGGAGCAGTACTTTC.